The rows below give T cell receptor beta chains drawn from one sample of a study of radiotherapy plus CTLA-4 blockade in lung cancer. Sequencing used immunoSEQ multiplex PCR; TCRdb keeps in-frame clones, though not all of them. The data show fewer than 35,000 clones, 75% seen once. Specimen: peripheral blood, collected from a patient treated with radiotherapy plus ipilimumab. These receptors were taken from a human donor with non-small cell lung cancer that progressed on radiotherapy plus ipilimumab. CDR3s include the opening cysteine and the closing phenylalanine or tryptophan. The D gene is left open where the match is weak. A clone size is listed for some rows: how often the clone was seen (once, few, many), or a class if it is expanded.

abundance	j_gene	d_gene	v_gene	CDR3aa	CDR3nt
.	TRBJ1-2	.	TRBV28	CASSIDVVRGERGYGYTF	TGTGCCAGCAGTATTGATGTCGTGCGAGGGGAGAGAGGCTATGGCTACACCTTC
few	TRBJ2-3	.	TRBV5-4	CASSLAMPPAADTQYF	TGTGCCAGCAGCTTGGCCATGCCCCCTGCGGCAGATACGCAGTATTTT
.	TRBJ2-1	.	TRBV6-5	CASRDYNEQFF	TGTGCCAGCAGGGACTACAATGAGCAGTTCTTC
.	TRBJ1-2	.	TRBV9	CASSGTVNYGYTF	TGTGCCAGCAGCGGGACAGTAAACTATGGCTACACCTTC
.	TRBJ1-1	.	TRBV7-9	CASSSQGPGAFF	TGTGCCAGCAGCTCCCAAGGACCAGGAGCTTTCTTT
.	TRBJ1-5	.	TRBV2	CASRMSGYSNQPQHF	TGTGCCAGCCGGATGTCAGGGTATAGCAATCAGCCCCAGCATTTT
.	TRBJ1-1	.	TRBV28	CASLENTEAFF	TGTGCCAGCTTAGAGAACACTGAAGCTTTCTTT
.	TRBJ1-6	.	TRBV6-5	CASSYEGQGFSPLHF	TGTGCCAGCAGTTACGAGGGTCAGGGTTTTTCACCCCTCCACTTT
few	TRBJ2-5	TRBD2	TRBV6-5	CASSYRLAEETQYF	TGTGCCAGCAGTTATCGACTAGCGGAAGAGACCCAGTACTTC
.	TRBJ1-6	.	TRBV4-1	CASSQDEGYNSPLHF	TGCGCCAGCAGCCAAGACGAGGGATATAATTCACCCCTCCACTTT
.	TRBJ1-2	TRBD1	TRBV5-1	CASSVIPGQGGSGYTF	TGCGCCAGCAGCGTAATACCGGGACAGGGTGGTAGTGGCTACACCTTC
.	TRBJ2-7	.	TRBV18	CASSPWGREQYF	TGTGCCAGCTCACCATGGGGCAGAGAGCAGTACTTC
.	TRBJ2-1	.	TRBV19	CASSKTGGRETYNEQFF	TGTGCCAGTAGCAAGACCGGGGGCAGGGAAACCTACAATGAGCAGTTCTTC
.	TRBJ2-5	TRBD2	TRBV14	CASSPSLGGSKETQYF	TGTGCCAGCAGCCCCTCTTTGGGCGGGAGCAAAGAGACCCAGTACTTC
.	TRBJ1-1	TRBD1	TRBV4-1	CASSPHRQGLNTEAFF	TGCGCCAGCAGCCCCCACCGACAGGGCTTAAACACTGAAGCTTTCTTT
few	TRBJ2-1	TRBD2	TRBV4-2	CASSQGTSGVYNEQFF	TGTGCCAGCAGCCAAGGAACTAGCGGGGTATACAATGAGCAGTTCTTC
.	TRBJ2-1	.	TRBV6-5	CASSQSGPSYNEQFF	TGTGCCAGCAGTCAGAGCGGTCCCTCCTACAATGAGCAGTTCTTC
.	TRBJ2-3	TRBD1	TRBV5-1	CASSRGDSYTDTQYF	TGCGCCAGCAGCAGAGGGGACAGTTACACAGATACGCAGTATTTT